These T cell receptor beta chains were read from a single sample in a study of T cell repertoires in cytomegalovirus infection. For these TCRs, the target antigens are not known. TCRdb ran MiXCR on the reads and lists one entry per CDR3 protein. The sample includes 250,000 to 300,000 distinct CDR3 sequences, 22% of them seen just once. The sample consisted of cultured PBMCs, taken from culture after CMV antigen stimulation. The source of these receptors is a human donor in good health (CMV status not recorded). Some clones in this sample may be carry-over from other donors' samples. CDR3s include the opening cysteine and the closing phenylalanine or tryptophan. The D gene is left open where the match is weak.

length	V	J	D	CDR3
17	TRBV5-6	TRBJ2-5	TRBD1	CASSFERTGGGQETQYF
16	TRBV6-2/TRBV6-3	TRBJ2-1	TRBD2	CASSYGREHRGGEQFF
14	TRBV19	TRBJ1-1	.	CASIGSDINTEAFF
13	TRBV4-1	TRBJ2-5	TRBD2	CASSLAGHETQYF
15	TRBV6-2/TRBV6-3	TRBJ2-2	.	CASSYTGVWAGELFF
16	TRBV7-2	TRBJ2-7	TRBD2	CASSSLTSGSGYEQYF
14	TRBV6-2/TRBV6-3	TRBJ1-1	TRBD1	CASSYKGAGTEAFF
17	TRBV6-6	TRBJ2-2	TRBD2	CASSYSRLAGNTGELFF
17	TRBV5-1	TRBJ1-2	.	CASSLIAGEERQYGYTF
15	TRBV27	TRBJ2-7	TRBD2	CASSLSAGGRYEQYF
15	TRBV20-1	TRBJ1-3	TRBD1	CSARDPQGDGNTIYF
13	TRBV12-3/TRBV12-4	TRBJ2-7	TRBD2	CATEAGDAYEQYF
14	TRBV7-2	TRBJ1-5	.	CASSLNRGNQPQHF
15	TRBV12-3/TRBV12-4	TRBJ2-2	TRBD1	CASSLGTANTGELFF
14	TRBV6-1	TRBJ2-1	TRBD1	CASRDRGLNNEQFF
15	TRBV6-5	TRBJ2-3	TRBD2	CASGNRLAGDDTQYF
16	TRBV12-3/TRBV12-4	TRBJ1-1	.	CASSPVSSALNTEAFF
16	TRBV6-2/TRBV6-3	TRBJ2-1	TRBD2	CASSYRSSGGRAEQFF
17	TRBV12-3/TRBV12-4	TRBJ2-6	TRBD1	CASSSSRTGSGANVLTF
14	TRBV6-2/TRBV6-3	TRBJ1-5	.	CASSYWPGNQPQHF
14	TRBV20-1	TRBJ1-2	.	CSASRVLRGYGYTF
15	TRBV7-2	TRBJ2-5	TRBD2	CASTLWGGDGETQYF
15	TRBV24-1	TRBJ2-1	.	CATSDHIPGDNEQFF
16	TRBV7-2	TRBJ2-5	.	CASSSRVESPLETQYF
19	TRBV4-1	TRBJ2-6	TRBD1	CASSHPRADRRSGANVLTF
13	TRBV5-1	TRBJ2-7	.	CASSETPGYEQYF
17	TRBV9	TRBJ2-5	TRBD2	CASSVGTSGGNQETQYF
13	TRBV28	TRBJ1-5	.	CASSLEYNQPQHF
15	TRBV19	TRBJ1-4	.	CASSIGFKPTEKLFF
14	TRBV6-5	TRBJ2-3	.	CASSYGGKTDTQYF
14	TRBV12-3/TRBV12-4	TRBJ2-7	TRBD1	CASSPGTGSYEQYF
16	TRBV28	TRBJ2-3	TRBD1	CASSLAPGQDTDTQYF
15	TRBV20-1	TRBJ2-1	TRBD2	CSASLIAGVGNEQFF
15	TRBV9	TRBJ2-5	TRBD2	CASSVGSGSAETQYF
17	TRBV27	TRBJ2-5	TRBD2	CASTPSWAGVSQETQYF
13	TRBV20-1	TRBJ2-1	.	CSARWPFSYEQFF
14	TRBV10-3	TRBJ2-1	TRBD1	CAIWAGGLSNEQFF
15	TRBV12-3/TRBV12-4	TRBJ2-1	.	CASSSAGSLYFEQFF
19	TRBV12-3/TRBV12-4	TRBJ1-5	TRBD1	CASSLTGQGIANSNQPQHF
14	TRBV24-1	TRBJ2-7	TRBD1	CATSDSRGSYEQYF
13	TRBV7-9	TRBJ2-7	.	CASSYRGNYEQYF
13	TRBV7-8	TRBJ1-2	.	CASSSQSGDSCRF
15	TRBV6-2/TRBV6-3	TRBJ2-1	.	CASSYGAGSYNEQFF
18	TRBV7-2	TRBJ1-1	.	CASSSYRRHLLMNTEAFF
14	TRBV20-1	TRBJ1-4	.	CSARKGGSSEKLFF
15	TRBV7-2	TRBJ1-5	.	CASSLAGTGNQPQHF
14	TRBV28	TRBJ1-1	TRBD1	CASSIGQGPLGAFF
16	TRBV5-4	TRBJ2-1	TRBD2	CASSLDRLAGGGEQFF
14	TRBV6-2/TRBV6-3	TRBJ1-5	.	CASTGRDRNQPQHF
17	TRBV3-1	TRBJ2-1	TRBD2	CASSQLLRLAGGYEQFF
14	TRBV4-3	TRBJ2-5	.	CASSQEQFQETQYF
17	TRBV19	TRBJ1-1	TRBD1	CASSQTGQGLMNTEAFF
14	TRBV7-2	TRBJ2-7	.	CASSSPGGIYEQYF
16	TRBV7-2	TRBJ1-2	.	CASSPDLALANYGYTF
15	TRBV12-3/TRBV12-4	TRBJ1-3	TRBD1	CASRGQGGSGNTIYF
14	TRBV4-1	TRBJ1-2	.	CASSQVGQGSGYTF
11	TRBV7-8	TRBJ1-1	.	CASSPVAEAFF